This TCR beta chain was sequenced during a study of cytomegalovirus exposure and HLA in healthy donors. Study details: HLA-typed donors contributed about 85 million unique TCRs, which were held in an early data release.

PCR used 60 Vbeta primers and 13 Jbeta primers. This table comes from immunoSEQ multiplex PCR, and its TCRdb copy is limited to in-frame clones, with some not included. The sample carries some 120,000 clones, about four fifths recorded once. The sequenced material came from PBMCs. The source is a man between 18 and 35 years old in good health and CMV-seronegative.

CDR3 region: CASSEASTGKSPLHF. The CDR3 DNA is TGTGCCAGCAGTGAAGCATCCACGGGGAAAAGTCCCCTCCACTTT. This chain joins TRBV6-1 and TRBJ1-6, with D uncertain. With 0 bases removed from V and 13 bases from J, the gap between germline ends came to 16 bases. The CDR3 contains 15 residues. Germline CDR1 is MNHNS and CDR2 is SASEGT.